This is a list of T cell receptor beta chains from one sample in a study of T cell repertoires in cytomegalovirus infection. TCRdb called the reads again in MiXCR, with one record for every CDR3 protein. Of a few hundred thousand distinct CDR3 sequences in the sample, roughly 43% were seen once. These TCRs are of unknown antigen specificity. The sample consisted of cultured PBMCs, taken from culture after CMV antigen stimulation. These receptors were collected from a human donor in good health (CMV status not recorded). Some clones in this sample may be carry-over from other donors' samples. Both conserved end residues are part of each CDR3. The listing skips clone size in some rows; elsewhere it reads once, few, many or a size class.

TRBV7-9	TRBJ2-5	few	CASSFGMRETQYF
TRBV7-6	TRBJ2-5	.	CASSSPWTGTETQYF
TRBV30	TRBJ1-1	few	CAWRGFRGTEAFF
TRBV2	TRBJ2-7	.	CASSSGGADEQYF
TRBV7-2	TRBJ2-4	.	CASSLVVGGRDIQYF
TRBV19	TRBJ1-1	.	CASRPSPGGPERDTEAFF
TRBV7-2	TRBJ1-1	.	CASSRTTGGSTEAFF
TRBV6-5	TRBJ2-5	.	CASKDGGLETQYF
TRBV28	TRBJ1-1	many	CASSLSSSGAVEAFF
TRBV2	TRBJ1-6	.	CASGEGSSYNSPLHF
TRBV2	TRBJ2-7	.	CASSEARPPYEQYF
TRBV4-3	TRBJ2-7	few	CASSQDRLAGGSYEQYF
TRBV6-2/TRBV6-3	TRBJ2-7	.	CASRPRLAGHYEQYF
TRBV4-2	TRBJ2-5	.	CASSQHRDVGTETQYF
TRBV7-6	TRBJ1-1	few	CASSLVQGKAFF
TRBV25-1	TRBJ2-1	few	CASSERHNEQFF
TRBV7-2	TRBJ2-3	many	CASSSTTGGPGDTQYF